These T cell receptor beta chains were read from a single sample in a study of T cells in Graves' hyperthyroidism and ophthalmopathy. TCRdb reprocessed the multiplex PCR reads with MiXCR, giving one entry per CDR3 protein. This sample carries hundreds of thousands of distinct CDR3 sequences, approximately 40% of them seen once, and the ten largest clones take about 8.9%. Specimen: blood. The receptors stem from a man between 18 and 29 years old with Graves' hyperthyroidism. CDR3s include the opening cysteine and the closing phenylalanine or tryptophan. A D gene is named only where the DNA matches it firmly. Not all rows give a size; the values are once, few, many and, for expanded clones, a class.

. | TRBJ2-5 | TRBD1 | TRBV6-5 | CASSYVDRGRETQYF | TGTGCCAGCAGTTACGTGGACAGGGGTAGGGAGACCCAGTACTTC
. | TRBJ2-5 | . | TRBV20-1 | CSARDVSGETQYF | TGCAGTGCTAGAGACGTGTCCGGGGAGACCCAGTACTTC
. | TRBJ2-3 | TRBD1 | TRBV19 | CASSRQGATDTQYF | TGTGCCAGTAGCCGACAGGGGGCGACGGATACGCAGTATTTT
. | TRBJ2-3 | . | TRBV11-2 | CASSFDRDSDTQYF | TGTGCCAGCAGCTTCGACAGGGACTCAGATACGCAGTATTTT
many | TRBJ1-5 | TRBD1 | TRBV7-9 | CASSLGTATYSNQPQHF | TGTGCCAGCAGCTTGGGGACAGCGACTTATAGCAATCAGCCCCAGCATTTT
. | TRBJ2-7 | TRBD2 | TRBV29-1 | CSGARRAGDISLYEQYF | TGCAGCGGGGCGAGACGAGCGGGGGACATCTCTTTGTACGAGCAGTACTTC
few | TRBJ1-4 | . | TRBV6-6 | CASLITGKLFF | TGTGCCAGCTTGATAACAGGGAAACTGTTTTTT
few | TRBJ1-2 | . | TRBV15 | CATSRDKTGYTF | TGTGCCACCAGCAGAGATAAAACGGGGTATACCTTC
few | TRBJ1-4 | . | TRBV5-1 | CASSFVGETNEKLFF | TGCGCCAGCAGCTTTGTGGGGGAAACTAATGAAAAACTGTTTTTT
. | TRBJ1-1 | TRBD1 | TRBV4-3 | CASSQVDRGIEAFF | TGCGCCAGCAGCCAAGTCGACAGGGGCATTGAAGCTTTCTTT
. | TRBJ1-2 | . | TRBV20-1 | CSAATGLGYTF | TGCAGTGCCGCAACAGGGCTAGGCTACACCTTC
. | TRBJ2-2 | . | TRBV5-5 | CASSLRWLNTGELFF | TGTGCCAGCAGTCTTCGGTGGTTGAACACCGGGGAGCTGTTTTTT
many | TRBJ2-5 | . | TRBV7-2 | CASSFAGVGETQYF | TGTGCCAGCAGCTTTGCCGGGGTCGGGGAGACCCAGTACTTC
few | TRBJ2-2 | TRBD2 | TRBV5-1 | CASSLEGWTRSGELFF | TGCGCCAGCAGCTTGGAGGGGTGGACTAGATCCGGGGAGCTGTTTTTT
many | TRBJ1-5 | . | TRBV2 | CASSEAKGHQPQHF | TGTGCCAGCAGTGAAGCGAAAGGTCATCAGCCCCAGCATTTT
many | TRBJ2-7 | . | TRBV20-1 | CSARPTGFVQYF | TGCAGTGCTAGACCTACGGGGTTTGTGCAGTACTTC
many | TRBJ1-4 | TRBD1 | TRBV7-9 | CASSPPTGTGIGKLFF | TGTGCCAGCAGCCCCCCTACCGGGACAGGAATCGGGAAACTGTTTTTT
. | TRBJ2-5 | TRBD1 | TRBV24-1 | CATSGGQGGQTQYF | TGTGCCACCAGTGGAGGACAGGGTGGACAGACCCAGTACTTC
few | TRBJ2-7 | . | TRBV13 | CASSSHTETAYEQYF | TGTGCCAGCAGCTCCCATACAGAGACCGCCTACGAGCAGTACTTC
many | TRBJ1-4 | TRBD1 | TRBV5-4 | CASSLDGDRECF | TGTGCCAGCAGCTTGGATGGGGACAGGGAGTGTTTT
. | TRBJ1-2 | . | TRBV20-1 | CSATGPVNYGYTF | TGCAGTGCCACGGGACCTGTTAACTATGGCTACACCTTC
. | TRBJ2-7 | TRBD1 | TRBV15 | CATSRGGDRVTYEQYF | TGTGCCACCAGCAGAGGGGGGGACAGGGTCACCTACGAGCAGTACTTC
many | TRBJ1-1 | . | TRBV9 | CASSRDGDTEAFF | TGTGCCAGCAGCAGGGATGGGGACACTGAAGCTTTCTTT
. | TRBJ1-3 | . | TRBV7-6 | CASSLAGTTHGNTIYF | TGTGCCAGCAGTCTAGCCGGGACCACCCATGGAAACACCATATATTTT
. | TRBJ1-5 | . | TRBV10-3 | CAISWGAQHF | TGTGCCATCAGTTGGGGGGCCCAGCATTTT
many | TRBJ2-7 | . | TRBV15 | CATSRGAGGTGEQYF | TGTGCCACCAGCAGAGGGGCGGGGGGGACAGGAGAGCAGTACTTC
. | TRBJ1-1 | . | TRBV12-3/TRBV12-4 | CANLNRENTEAFF | TGTGCCAACCTAAACAGGGAGAACACTGAAGCTTTCTTT
few | TRBJ1-5 | . | TRBV7-8 | CASSLGHTYSNQPQHF | TGTGCCAGCAGCTTAGGACACACCTATAGCAATCAGCCCCAGCATTTT
few | TRBJ2-6 | . | TRBV11-3 | CASSLDRGSGANVLTF | TGTGCCAGCAGCTTAGATAGGGGCTCTGGGGCCAACGTCCTGACTTTC
. | TRBJ2-2 | TRBD1 | TRBV5-1 | CASSLDRGRAGELFF | TGCGCCAGCAGCTTGGACAGGGGTCGGGCCGGGGAGCTGTTTTTT
once | TRBJ1-2 | . | TRBV29-1 | CSVEDHSSSSGYTF | TGCAGCGTTGAAGATCACAGCAGTTCAAGCGGCTACACCTTC
. | TRBJ2-7 | TRBD1 | TRBV7-8 | CASSLTGVTYEQYF | TGTGCCAGCAGCTTGACAGGGGTAACCTACGAGCAGTACTTC
many | TRBJ1-4 | . | TRBV9 | CASSVGTGHPNEKLFF | TGTGCCAGCAGCGTAGGTACAGGCCACCCTAATGAAAAACTGTTTTTT
. | TRBJ1-4 | . | TRBV19 | CASSWVSATNEKLFF | TGTGCCAGTAGTTGGGTCAGCGCAACTAATGAAAAACTGTTTTTT
few | TRBJ2-7 | . | TRBV4-1 | CASSLGQADEQYF | TGCGCCAGCTCCCTAGGCCAGGCAGACGAGCAGTACTTC
. | TRBJ1-1 | . | TRBV19 | CASSIGRSGTEAFF | TGTGCCAGTAGTATTGGCCGCAGCGGCACTGAAGCTTTCTTT
few | TRBJ1-2 | . | TRBV15 | CATSRDRGQGGYTF | TGTGCCACCAGCAGAGATCGGGGGCAGGGCGGCTACACCTTC
. | TRBJ1-2 | . | TRBV10-3 | CAISGGTVGSYGYTF | TGTGCCATCTCCGGGGGGACGGTGGGTTCCTATGGCTACACCTTC
many | TRBJ2-7 | . | TRBV24-1 | CATSDPGSDEQYF | TGTGCCACCAGTGACCCAGGGAGCGACGAGCAGTACTTC
. | TRBJ2-1 | . | TRBV2 | CASKIGGAGEQFF | TGTGCCAGCAAGATTGGGGGAGCGGGTGAGCAGTTCTTC
. | TRBJ2-2 | TRBD1 | TRBV6-5 | CATLSPGQGGTGELFF | TGTGCCACCCTTTCCCCGGGACAGGGAGGGACCGGGGAGCTGTTTTTT
. | TRBJ2-2 | . | TRBV10-2 | CASGESGIFQPGELFF | TGCGCCAGCGGTGAGTCCGGCATCTTCCAACCCGGGGAGCTGTTTTTT
few | TRBJ2-7 | TRBD2 | TRBV12-3/TRBV12-4 | CASARGRESYEQYF | TGTGCCAGCGCCCGGGGGAGGGAATCCTACGAGCAGTACTTC
. | TRBJ1-1 | TRBD1 | TRBV15 | CATSSVDRAGNTEAFF | TGTGCCACCAGCAGCGTGGACAGGGCTGGGAACACTGAAGCTTTCTTT
. | TRBJ1-4 | TRBD1 | TRBV25-1 | CASVLRGANEKLFF | TGTGCCAGCGTCCTCAGGGGGGCTAATGAAAAACTGTTTTTT
. | TRBJ1-1 | . | TRBV12-3/TRBV12-4 | CASNPTGPLEAFF | TGTGCCAGCAATCCGACGGGCCCTCTTGAAGCTTTCTTT
few | TRBJ2-5 | . | TRBV7-2 | CASSLDRRRLETQYF | TGTGCCAGCAGCTTAGACCGGCGGCGATTAGAGACCCAGTACTTC
few | TRBJ2-7 | . | TRBV12-3/TRBV12-4 | CASSFGQLEQYF | TGTGCCAGCAGTTTTGGACAGCTCGAGCAGTACTTC
few | TRBJ2-5 | TRBD2 | TRBV7-9 | CASSPGTSGTQETQYF | TGTGCCAGCAGTCCCGGGACTAGCGGTACCCAAGAGACCCAGTACTTC
many | TRBJ2-7 | . | TRBV5-5 | CASSLDYSYEQYF | TGTGCCAGCAGCTTAGACTACTCCTACGAGCAGTACTTC
few | TRBJ2-7 | TRBD1 | TRBV14 | CASSQEVGQGSGSYEQYF | TGTGCCAGCAGCCAAGAAGTGGGACAGGGGAGCGGCTCCTACGAGCAGTACTTC